These 8 T cell receptor beta chains came from one sample sequenced in a study of identical twins. TCRdb re-analysed the 5' RACE reads in MiXCR, keeping a single row per CDR3 protein. The sample holds roughly 540,000 distinct CDR3 sequences, approximately 22% seen once. The same data also went into a second study, on T cells expressing NK-cell markers.

The source material was CD4+ T cells sorted from blood. All receptors derive from a woman under 30 in good health.

This clonotype was observed a handful of times. The chain is built from TRBV5-1 and TRBJ2-7; 9 bases agree with TRBD1. The J segment lost 2 bases and the V segment lost 3 bases, leaving 6 bases of the junction unmatched. There are 15 residues in the CDR3. Germline CDR1 reads SGHRS; CDR2 reads YFSETQ. The CDR3 nucleotides are TGCGCCAGCAGCTCGGACAGGGGAGAAACCTACGAGCAGTACTTC. Translating it yields CASSSDRGETYEQYF.

The V call is TRBV3-1, the J call TRBJ2-7; 15 nucleotides agree with TRBD2. Trimming cost V 6 bases and J 6 bases; bases outside gene matches: 9. Per germline, CDR1 LGHDT and CDR2 YNNKEL (reference sequence). There are 16 residues in the CDR3. CDR3 DNA sequence: TGTGCCAGCAGACTCGGACTAGCGGGAGGGCCTGGCGAGCAGTACTTC. Its translation: CASRLGLAGGPGEQYF.

As concerns this clonotype: A read error may account for a junction end that differs from germline. The chain is built from TRBV27 and TRBJ2-7, with D possibly TRBD2 on 5 matching bases. Germline CDR1 MNHEY, CDR2 SMNVEV (reference sequence). The CDR3 is 13 residues long. CDR3 in amino acids: CAISPGSSCEQYF. For the CDR3, the DNA is TGTGCCATCAGCCCTGGGAGCTCCTGCGAGCAGTACTTC.

This clonotype was detected many times. V is TRBV5-1 and J is TRBJ2-1; perhaps TRBD1 as D (6 bases). Germline V CDR1 and CDR2: SGHRS, YFSETQ. This CDR3 comprises 15 residues. Trimming removed 5 bases from V and 10 bases from J, with 22 bases in between. CDR3 region: CASSSLSHQGGEQFF. As DNA, the CDR3 is TGCGCCAGCAGTTCTTTATCGCATCAAGGGGGAGAGCAGTTCTTC.

This sequence joins TRBV18 and TRBJ2-1, with 8 bases matching TRBD1. Losses at the gene ends were 8 bases for V and 0 bases for J; bases not matched to a gene: 15. CDR3 length: 18 amino acids. Germline loops: CDR1 KGHSH, CDR2 LQKENI. The CDR3 DNA sequence: TGTGCCAGCACGGGACAGGCCGTACACTTTAGCTCCTACAATGAGCAGTTCTTC. It is translated as CASTGQAVHFSSYNEQFF.

The chain's CDR3 is CASSLAGTKETQYF. CDR3 nucleotides: TGCGCCAGCAGCTTGGCCGGGACGAAAGAGACCCAGTACTTC. The V gene is TRBV5-1, the J gene TRBJ2-5; the D gene could be TRBD1 or TRBD2 (5 bases each). CDR3 size: 14 residues. Trimming took off 0 bases at V and 3 bases at J, with 9 bases between the two ends. From germline, CDR1 is SGHRS and CDR2 YFSETQ.

The chain carries TRBV6-5 and TRBJ2-7, with 9 nucleotides matching TRBD1. CDR1 and CDR2 from the germline V gene are MNHEY and SVGAGI. This CDR3 comprises 15 residues. Trimming cost V 2 bases and J 1 base; bases outside gene matches: 3. The CDR3 region has the DNA TGTGCCAGCAGTTACACAGGGGGCCAATCCTACGAGCAGTACTTC. Encoded protein: CASSYTGGQSYEQYF.

This clonotype showed up just a few times. The V gene is TRBV27, the J gene TRBJ2-5; D call uncertain. V was trimmed by 4 bases and J by 3 bases, leaving 9 bases between them. The CDR3 consists of 13 residues. From germline, CDR1 is MNHEY and CDR2 SMNVEV (reference sequence). CDR3 sequence reads: CASSSDPKETQYF. The DNA of the CDR3 is TGTGCCAGCAGTTCCGACCCGAAAGAGACCCAGTACTTC.